This TCR beta chain was sequenced for a study of OX40 agonist ivuxolimab in advanced cancers. People who had autoimmune disease history or systemic immunosuppression were excluded. TCRdb keeps only in-frame clones here, not all; method: immunoSEQ multiplex PCR. The sample yields roughly 66,000 clones, about four fifths seen once. Germline V gene sequence: CDR1 SEHNR, CDR2 FQNEAQ (reference sequence). The CDR3 covers 13 residues. V gave up 2 bases and J gave up 5 bases, with 9 bases separating them. The chain combines TRBV7-9 with TRBJ1-1, with D perhaps matching TRBD1 (5 bases). The source was CD4+ or CD8+ T cells sorted from blood, collected in a trial of the OX40 agonist ivuxolimab. The receptor was isolated from an adult with an advanced solid tumor such as melanoma, head and neck, liver or kidney cancer. CDR3 loop: CASSLMDKTEAFF. CDR3 sequence (DNA): TGTGCCAGCAGCTTAATGGACAAGACTGAAGCTTTCTTT.